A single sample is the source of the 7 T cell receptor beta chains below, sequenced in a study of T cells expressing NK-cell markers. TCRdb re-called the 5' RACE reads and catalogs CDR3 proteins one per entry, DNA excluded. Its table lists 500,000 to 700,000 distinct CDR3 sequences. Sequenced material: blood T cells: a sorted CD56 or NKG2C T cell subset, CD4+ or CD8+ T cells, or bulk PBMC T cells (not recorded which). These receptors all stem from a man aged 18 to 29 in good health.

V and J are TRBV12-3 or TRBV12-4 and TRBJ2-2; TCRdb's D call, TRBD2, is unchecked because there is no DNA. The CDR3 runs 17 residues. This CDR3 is CASSLSPLRDYTGELFF.

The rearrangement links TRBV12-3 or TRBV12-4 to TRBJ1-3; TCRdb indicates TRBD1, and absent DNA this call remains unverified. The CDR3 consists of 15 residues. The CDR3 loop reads CAMLPQGGGGNTIYF.

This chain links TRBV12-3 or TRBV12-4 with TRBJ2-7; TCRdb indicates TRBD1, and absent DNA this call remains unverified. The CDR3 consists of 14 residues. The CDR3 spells CASSFLTGRDEQYF.

CDR3 loop: CASSLDVSGKMFRFF. The chain couples TRBV7-8 to TRBJ2-1; TCRdb calls TRBD2, which cannot be checked without DNA. Looked up from germline, CDR1 is SGHVS and CDR2 is FQNEAQ. The CDR3 loop spans 15 amino acids.

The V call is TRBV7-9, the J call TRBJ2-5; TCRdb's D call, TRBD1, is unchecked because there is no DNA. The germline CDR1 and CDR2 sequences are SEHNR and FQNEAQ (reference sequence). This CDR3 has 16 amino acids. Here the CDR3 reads CASSLVGQPTQETQYF.

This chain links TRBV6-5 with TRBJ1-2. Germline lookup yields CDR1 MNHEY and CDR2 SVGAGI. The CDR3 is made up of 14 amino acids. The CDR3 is CASSYSPMNYGYTF.

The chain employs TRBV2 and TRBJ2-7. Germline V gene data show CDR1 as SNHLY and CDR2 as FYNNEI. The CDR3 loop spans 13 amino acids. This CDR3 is CASSETFGFEQYF. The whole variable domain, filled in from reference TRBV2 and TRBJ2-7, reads EPEVTQTPSHQVTQMGQEVILRCVPISNHLYFYWYRQILGQKVEFLVSFYNNEISEKSEIFDDQFSVERPDGSNFTLKIRSTKLEDSAMYFCASSETFGFEQYFGPGTRLTVT.